This TCR beta chain was captured in a study of cytomegalovirus exposure and HLA in healthy donors. This clone has a handful of counts. Its antigen is unidentified. Study-level findings and limits: The classifier reportedly diagnosed cytomegalovirus status with high sensitivity and specificity. The authors listed 164 TCR beta chains as cytomegalovirus-associated. Most CMV-associated TCR beta chains appeared HLA-restricted in a later analysis. Presence/absence analyses rested on an assumption that sequencing depth was roughly uniform across donors.

60 Vbeta and 13 Jbeta primers were used in PCR. TCRdb keeps only in-frame clones here, not all; method: immunoSEQ multiplex PCR. Of 97,000 or so clones detected, around 77% appear once; the ten largest clones hold around a tenth. The sequence derives from a male donor in good health and CMV-seropositive. The sample was PBMCs.

CDR3 in amino acids: CASSFRRSYEQYF. CDR3 DNA: TGTGCCAGCAGTTTTAGGAGGAGCTACGAGCAGTACTTC. The J gene is TRBJ2-7, the V gene TRBV27; a possible D gene is TRBD2 (5 bases). Trimming removed 3 bases at V and 3 bases at J, with 9 bases between. Germline V gene lookup returns CDR1 MNHEY and CDR2 SMNVEV (reference sequence). The CDR3 covers 13 residues.